This T cell receptor (beta chain) was obtained from a study of cytomegalovirus exposure and HLA in healthy donors. The PCR contained 60 Vbeta and 13 Jbeta primers. The repertoire was sequenced with immunoSEQ multiplex PCR; TCRdb's copy has only in-frame clones and lacks some. The table has about 170,000 clones, approximately 77% seen once. The CDR3 has 15 residues. Looked up from germline, CDR1 is MNHEY and CDR2 is SVGAGI. Deletions cut 0 bases from V and 2 bases from J, with 10 bases between. Sequencing input: PBMCs. The V call is TRBV6-5, the J call TRBJ2-5; D perhaps matches TRBD2 (6 bases). The TCR sequence derives from a male donor in good health and CMV-seronegative. The DNA of the CDR3 is TGTGCCAGCAGTTACTCCGTAAGCGGGCAAGAGACCCAGTACTTC. Its protein is CASSYSVSGQETQYF.